One sample yielded the 24 T cell receptor beta chains listed below, sequenced in a study of T cell repertoires in cytomegalovirus infection. Antigens of these TCRs are unknown. TCRdb processed the reads anew with MiXCR; each CDR3 protein has one entry. The table has 680,000 or so distinct CDR3 sequences, roughly 30% seen once. Here the sequenced sample was cultured PBMCs, taken from culture after CMV antigen stimulation. Receptor source: a human donor in good health (CMV status not recorded). Some clones in this sample may be carry-over from other donors' samples.

This clonotype was seen a handful of times. J is TRBJ2-5 and V is TRBV11-2, with D unclear. Between the trimmed V and J ends, which lost 8 bases and 6 bases, there was a span of 13 bases. Germline assignment: CDR1 SGHAT and CDR2 FQNNGV. The length of the CDR3 is 12 residues. The CDR3 DNA reads TGTGCCAGCCTGGGCGTGGCACAGACCCAGTACTTC. This sequence encodes CASLGVAQTQYF. Full variable domain (outside the CDR3, taken from reference TRBV11-2 and TRBJ2-5): EAGVAQSPRYKIIEKRQSVAFWCNPISGHATLYWYQQILGQGPKLLIQFQNNGVVDDSQLPKDRFSAERLKGVDSTLKIQPAKLEDSAVYLCASLGVAQTQYFGPGTRLLVL.

This rearrangement joins TRBV12-3 or TRBV12-4 to TRBJ2-5, with D unclear. V dropped 4 bases and J dropped 2 bases, with 8 bases sitting between them. CDR3 length equals 13 residues. CDR3 sequence (DNA): TGTGCCAGCAGTTGGGTCGAACAAGAGACCCAGTACTTC. Protein: CASSWVEQETQYF.

Here the CDR3 reads CASSYRAGVTEAFF. The CDR3 coding sequence is TGTGCCAGCAGTTACCGGGCGGGGGTCACTGAAGCTTTCTTT. V is TRBV6-6 and J is TRBJ1-1, with D maybe TRBD1 (5 bases). CDR3 size: 14 residues. The germline V and J ends were trimmed by 2 bases and 4 bases, with 11 bases remaining between them. Germline CDR1 and CDR2: MNHNY and SVGAGI (reference sequence).

The rearrangement links TRBV23-1 to TRBJ2-5, with 10 bases fitting TRBD1. TRBV23-1 is classed as an ORF, of uncertain function. The CDR3 consists of 16 residues. Trimming took 6 bases from V and 1 from J; bases not matched to a gene: 8. The CDR3 loop is CASSVPGQGIQETQYF. CDR3 coding DNA: TGCGCCAGCAGCGTCCCGGGACAGGGGATCCAAGAGACCCAGTACTTC.

Many counts were recorded for this clonotype. This chain connects TRBV6-2 or TRBV6-3 to TRBJ2-7, with a tentative D call TRBD1 (6 bases). The CDR3 has 14 residues. With 2 bases removed from V and 2 bases from J, the gap between germline ends came to 10 bases. Germline-derived CDR1 and CDR2 are MNHEY and SVGEGT. In nucleotides, the CDR3 is TGTGCCAGCAGTTACCCGGACAGAGCCTACGAGCAGTACTTC. Amino acid sequence: CASSYPDRAYEQYF.

About this clonotype: A much larger clone differs from this one at a single base, so this may be a read error. This rearrangement joins TRBV7-2 to TRBJ1-4, with 9 bases identical to TRBD1. CDR3 length: 14 amino acids. Germline trimming cut 5 bases from V and 6 bases from J; bases unmatched to any gene: 4. Germline V gene lookup returns CDR1 SGHTA and CDR2 FQGNSA. CDR3 protein: CASSGDRAHEKLFF. CDR3 bases: TGTGCCAGCAGCGGGGACAGGGCTCATGAAAAACTGTTTTTT.

V gene TRBV20-1 combines with J gene TRBJ2-2; 11 bases fit TRBD1. With V trimmed by 3 bases and J by 6 bases, 9 bases remained unmatched. The germline gives CDR1 DFQATT, CDR2 SNEGSKA (reference sequence). This CDR3 region has 16 residues. CDR3 region: CSASPRTGGAAGELFF. CDR3 DNA sequence: TGCAGTGCTAGCCCCCGGACAGGGGGCGCGGCCGGGGAGCTGTTTTTT.

This chain uses TRBV12-3 or TRBV12-4 with TRBJ1-2; 9 nucleotides align to TRBD1. The CDR3 spans 16 residues. After removal of 6 bases from V and 4 bases from J, the junction contained 12 bases not matched to a gene. The CDR3 loop is CASSRYDGTGIYGYTF. The CDR3 bases are TGTGCCAGCAGCAGATACGACGGGACAGGGATCTATGGCTACACCTTC.

This clonotype was observed a handful of times. The CDR3 is CASSPTVAKNIQYF. CDR3 nucleotide sequence: TGTGCCAGCAGCCCGACAGTAGCCAAAAACATTCAGTACTTC. The chain links TRBV7-2 to TRBJ2-4; perhaps TRBD1 as D (5 bases). This CDR3 has 14 residues. The V end lost 5 bases, the J end lost 0 bases, and 8 bases lay between the germline ends. Per the germline V gene, CDR1 is SGHTA and CDR2 is FQGNSA.

This sequence joins TRBV7-6 and TRBJ2-7, with D uncertain. Germline-derived CDR1 and CDR2 are SGHVS and FNYEAQ. Trimming removed 0 bases from V and 6 bases from J, with 15 bases in between. The CDR3 extends over 15 amino acids. CDR3 loop: CASSLAPRFPGEQYF. The CDR3 DNA follows: TGTGCCAGCAGCTTAGCGCCCCGCTTCCCCGGCGAGCAGTACTTC.

The V gene is TRBV2, the J gene TRBJ1-1, with unresolved D. CDR1 is SNHLY, CDR2 FYNNEI, per germline. Trimming took 4 bases from V and 4 from J, leaving 7 bases between them. The CDR3 sequence is 12 residues long. The CDR3 loop is CASSGDSTEAFF. CDR3 bases: TGTGCCAGCAGTGGGGATAGCACTGAAGCTTTCTTT.

The chain recombines TRBV19 with TRBJ1-2; D unresolved. The CDR3 consists of 14 residues. V lost 7 bases to trimming and J lost 5 bases, with 17 bases between them. CDR1 is LNHDA, CDR2 SQIVND, per germline (reference sequence). The CDR3 bases are TGTGCCAGTAATGCACCGGGCCTCGGGTATGGCTACACCTTC. This sequence encodes CASNAPGLGYGYTF.

This chain links TRBV7-4 with TRBJ1-3; 7 positions agree with TRBD1. V trimming: 5 bases; J trimming: 1 base; junction bases outside the gene matches: 2. The CDR3 length is 14 residues. CDR1 is SGHVT, CDR2 SQSDAQ, per germline. As DNA, the CDR3 is TGTGCCAGCAGCAGGGGGCAGTCTGGAAACACCATATATTTT. Translation gives CASSRGQSGNTIYF. Drawing the rest from reference TRBV7-4 and TRBJ1-3, the complete variable domain is GAGVSQSPRYKVAKRGRDVALRCDSISGHVTLYWYRQTLGQGSEVLTYSQSDAQRDKSGRPSGRFSAERPERSVSTLKIQRTEQGDSAVYLCASSRGQSGNTIYFGEGSWLTVV.

The V call is TRBV12-3 or TRBV12-4, the J call TRBJ1-2; D call uncertain. V was trimmed by 4 bases and J by 4 bases, leaving 16 bases between them. This CDR3 is built from 15 residues. The CDR3 bases are TGTGCCAGCAGTTCTGGTTGGGGTTCCCCCTATGGCTACACCTTC. This sequence encodes CASSSGWGSPYGYTF.

This clonotype was picked up one time. The chain links TRBV20-1 to TRBJ2-1; 10 bases are a match to TRBD2. Germline assignment: CDR1 DFQATT and CDR2 SNEGSKA (reference sequence). Unmatched junction bases numbered 9, after V lost 4 bases and J lost 3 bases. The CDR3 is 16 residues long. CDR3 DNA: TGCAGTGCTATTCAGCGGGGGACTAGCGTCTACAATGAGCAGTTCTTC. Protein product: CSAIQRGTSVYNEQFF.

This clonotype appeared a few times. This sequence joins TRBV5-6 and TRBJ2-1; TRBD2 matches 11 bases. The CDR3 is 16 amino acids. Germline trimming cut 4 bases from V and 8 bases from J; bases unmatched to any gene: 11. Germline V CDR1 and CDR2: SGHDT, YYEEEE. CDR3 residues: CASSPTGTSGGDEQFF. As DNA, the CDR3 is TGTGCCAGCAGCCCGACCGGGACTAGCGGAGGAGATGAGCAGTTCTTC.

Only a few counts were recorded for this clonotype. The rearrangement uses TRBV7-2 and TRBJ2-7; 13 positions match TRBD2. Germline V lookup: CDR1 SGHTA, CDR2 FQGNSA. The CDR3 loop spans 15 amino acids. The V segment lost 3 bases and the J segment 7 bases; nucleotides outside the gene matches: 6. The CDR3 reads CASSFRLAGGSEQYF. DNA for the CDR3: TGTGCCAGCAGCTTCCGACTAGCGGGGGGATCTGAGCAGTACTTC.

This clonotype was counted only a few times. The rearrangement links TRBV28 to TRBJ2-1; perhaps TRBD2 as D (5 bases). This CDR3 is 19 amino acids long. In germline, CDR1 is MDHEN, CDR2 SYDVKM. Trimming stripped 4 bases from V and 0 bases from J, with 22 bases between. This CDR3 is CASSYPGVINPSSYNEQFF. In nucleotides, the CDR3 is TGTGCCAGCAGTTACCCCGGGGTTATTAACCCTAGCTCCTACAATGAGCAGTTCTTC.

This clonotype was detected once. V is TRBV5-5 and J is TRBJ2-5, with D maybe TRBD2 (6 bases). Germline CDR1 is SGHKS and CDR2 is YYEKEE (reference sequence). V was pared by 1 base and J by 5 bases, with 12 bases between. The CDR3 extends over 14 amino acids. CDR3 nucleotides: TGTGCCAGCAGCTTGCGGCGGGATAGGGAGACCCAGTACTTC. Its translation is CASSLRRDRETQYF.

The chain recombines TRBV6-6 with TRBJ2-7; tentatively, D is TRBD2 (5 bases). The CDR3 length is 13 residues. In germline, CDR1 is MNHNY, CDR2 SVGAGI (reference sequence). V lost 2 bases and J 4 bases, leaving 9 bases between the germline ends. The CDR3 loop is CASSYRDGYEQYF. CDR3 bases: TGTGCCAGCAGTTACCGGGATGGGTACGAGCAGTACTTC.

The CDR3 spells CSAQHTDTQYF. In DNA form, the CDR3 reads TGCAGTGCACAGCACACAGATACGCAGTATTTT. V gene TRBV20-1 combines with J gene TRBJ2-3; D gene unclear. This CDR3 contains 11 residues. The ends were cut back, 6 bases at V and 2 bases at J, with 6 bases in the middle. Germline V gives CDR1 DFQATT, CDR2 SNEGSKA (reference sequence).

In its sample, this clonotype was seen many times. The chain has TRBV7-9 and TRBJ1-1; the D gene is possibly TRBD1 (6 bases). Germline V gene data show CDR1 as SEHNR and CDR2 as FQNEAQ (reference sequence). V was cut by 1 base and J by 1 base, with 19 bases left in between. The CDR3 contains 18 residues. The CDR3 loop is CASSLGRGGGHRNTEAFF. CDR3 in DNA: TGTGCCAGCAGCTTAGGTAGGGGAGGGGGACACAGGAACACTGAAGCTTTCTTT.

This clonotype occurred a few times. The chain combines TRBV7-2 with TRBJ2-1; D might be TRBD2 (5 bases). Germline-derived CDR1 and CDR2 are SGHTA and FQGNSA. This CDR3 contains 16 residues. Trimming left V 2 bases short and J 0 bases short, with 11 bases between. In DNA form, the CDR3 reads TGTGCCAGCAGCTTACTAGCTAGCTCCTCCTACAATGAGCAGTTCTTC. Its translation is CASSLLASSSYNEQFF.

This rearrangement joins TRBV20-1 to TRBJ2-2; no clear D. Germline CDR1 and CDR2: DFQATT and SNEGSKA (reference sequence). Trimming removed 0 bases at V and 1 base at J, with 6 bases between. This CDR3 region has 14 residues. CDR3 residues: CSAREWVNTGELFF. DNA of the CDR3: TGCAGTGCTAGAGAGTGGGTGAACACCGGGGAGCTGTTTTTT.